Listed below are T cell receptor beta chains from one sample, sequenced in a study of T cell repertoires in cytomegalovirus infection. TCRdb independently ran MiXCR on the reads; one entry per CDR3 protein. The table lists 170,000 or so distinct CDR3 sequences, 15% to 20% of them singletons. The sample comprised CD8+ T cells from PBMCs. The receptors were sampled from a human donor in good health (CMV status not recorded). Some clones in this sample may be carry-over from other donors' samples. The CDR3 runs from the conserved cysteine through the conserved F or W. Fields, in order: CDR3 DNA, CDR3 protein, D gene, J gene, clone size, V gene. The D gene is left open where the match is weak. Clone sizes are given selectively: once, few, many, or a class where the clone is expanded.

CDR3nt: TGCAGCGTTGACTGGGGCAGGGGGCAGGTTACGCAGTATTTT; CDR3aa: CSVDWGRGQVTQYF; d_gene: TRBD1; j_gene: TRBJ2-3; abundance: .; v_gene: TRBV29-1
CDR3nt: TGTGCCAGCAGTTACGGACTGCTGACTGAAGCTTTCTTT; CDR3aa: CASSYGLLTEAFF; d_gene: .; j_gene: TRBJ1-1; abundance: few; v_gene: TRBV6-5
CDR3nt: TGTGCCAGCAGTTTAGGGAGGGCCTACAATGAGCAGTTCTTC; CDR3aa: CASSLGRAYNEQFF; d_gene: .; j_gene: TRBJ2-1; abundance: few; v_gene: TRBV12-3/TRBV12-4
CDR3nt: TGCAGCGTTGTTTTAACAGGGAAGAATGGCTACACCTTC; CDR3aa: CSVVLTGKNGYTF; d_gene: .; j_gene: TRBJ1-2; abundance: .; v_gene: TRBV29-1
CDR3nt: TGCGCCAGCAGCCAAGATCAAGGTGTCACCTCTGGAAACACCATATATTTT; CDR3aa: CASSQDQGVTSGNTIYF; d_gene: .; j_gene: TRBJ1-3; abundance: few; v_gene: TRBV4-3
CDR3nt: TGTGCCAGCAGCTTTACCGGGGAGCTGTTTTTT; CDR3aa: CASSFTGELFF; d_gene: .; j_gene: TRBJ2-2; abundance: many; v_gene: TRBV7-2
CDR3nt: TGCGCCAGCAGCCAAGATCTAATGGTGGGCGGGGGGGCCACCAATGAGCAGTTCTTC; CDR3aa: CASSQDLMVGGGATNEQFF; d_gene: TRBD2; j_gene: TRBJ2-1; abundance: few; v_gene: TRBV4-1
CDR3nt: TGTGCCAGCAGCTTAGAAGTGCGGAGACCCTACAATGAGCAGTTCTTC; CDR3aa: CASSLEVRRPYNEQFF; d_gene: .; j_gene: TRBJ2-1; abundance: few; v_gene: TRBV7-2
CDR3nt: TGTGCCAGCAGGGGCAGGGGCTACGAGCAGTACTTC; CDR3aa: CASRGRGYEQYF; d_gene: .; j_gene: TRBJ2-7; abundance: few; v_gene: TRBV28
CDR3nt: TGCGCCAGCAGCATACGGACTAGCGGGGTCTACAATGAGCAGTTCTTC; CDR3aa: CASSIRTSGVYNEQFF; d_gene: TRBD2; j_gene: TRBJ2-1; abundance: .; v_gene: TRBV5-1
CDR3nt: TGTGCCAGCAGGTCCTTAGACCTAAACTATGGCTACACCTTC; CDR3aa: CASRSLDLNYGYTF; d_gene: .; j_gene: TRBJ1-2; abundance: .; v_gene: TRBV12-3/TRBV12-4
CDR3nt: TGCAGCGTTGATAAAGGGGTTGACACAGATACGCAGTATTTT; CDR3aa: CSVDKGVDTDTQYF; d_gene: .; j_gene: TRBJ2-3; abundance: few; v_gene: TRBV29-1
CDR3nt: TGTGCCAGCAGTCTAGACAGGAGGAACACTGAAGCTTTCTTT; CDR3aa: CASSLDRRNTEAFF; d_gene: .; j_gene: TRBJ1-1; abundance: few; v_gene: TRBV6-2/TRBV6-3
CDR3nt: TGTGCCAGCAGCTTAAATGGGGGACGGTCCTACAATGAGCAGTTCTTC; CDR3aa: CASSLNGGRSYNEQFF; d_gene: .; j_gene: TRBJ2-1; abundance: .; v_gene: TRBV7-3
CDR3nt: TGTGCCAGCAGCCTCCGGGACAGCTCCCAAGAGACCCAGTACTTC; CDR3aa: CASSLRDSSQETQYF; d_gene: TRBD1; j_gene: TRBJ2-5; abundance: few; v_gene: TRBV14